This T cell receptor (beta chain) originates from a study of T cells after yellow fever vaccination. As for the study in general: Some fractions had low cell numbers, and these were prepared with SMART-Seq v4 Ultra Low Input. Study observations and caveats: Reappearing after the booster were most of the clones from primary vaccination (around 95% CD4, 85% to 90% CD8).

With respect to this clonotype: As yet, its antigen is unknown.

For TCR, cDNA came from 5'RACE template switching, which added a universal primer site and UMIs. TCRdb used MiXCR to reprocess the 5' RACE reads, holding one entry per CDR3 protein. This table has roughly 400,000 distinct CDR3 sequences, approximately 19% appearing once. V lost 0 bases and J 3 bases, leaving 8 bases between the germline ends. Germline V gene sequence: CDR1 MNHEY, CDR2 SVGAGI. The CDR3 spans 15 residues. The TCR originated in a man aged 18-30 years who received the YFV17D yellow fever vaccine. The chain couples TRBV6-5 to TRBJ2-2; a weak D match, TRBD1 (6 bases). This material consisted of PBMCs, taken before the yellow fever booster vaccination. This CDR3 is CASSYSAGDTGELFF. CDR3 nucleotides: TGTGCCAGCAGTTACTCTGCAGGGGACACCGGGGAGCTGTTTTTT.